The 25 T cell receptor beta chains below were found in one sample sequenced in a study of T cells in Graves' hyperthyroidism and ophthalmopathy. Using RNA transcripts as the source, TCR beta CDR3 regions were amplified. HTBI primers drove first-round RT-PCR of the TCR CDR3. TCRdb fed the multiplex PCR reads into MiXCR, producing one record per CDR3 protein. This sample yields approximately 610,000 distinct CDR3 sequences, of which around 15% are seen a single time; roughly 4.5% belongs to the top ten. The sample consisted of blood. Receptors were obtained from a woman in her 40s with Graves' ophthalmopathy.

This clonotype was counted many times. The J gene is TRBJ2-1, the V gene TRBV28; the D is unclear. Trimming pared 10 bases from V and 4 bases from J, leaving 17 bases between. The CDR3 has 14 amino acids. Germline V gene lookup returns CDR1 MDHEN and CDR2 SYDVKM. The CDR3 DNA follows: TGTGCCACCCTGTGGGCAACTACGTACAATGAGCAGTTCTTC. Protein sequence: CATLWATTYNEQFF.

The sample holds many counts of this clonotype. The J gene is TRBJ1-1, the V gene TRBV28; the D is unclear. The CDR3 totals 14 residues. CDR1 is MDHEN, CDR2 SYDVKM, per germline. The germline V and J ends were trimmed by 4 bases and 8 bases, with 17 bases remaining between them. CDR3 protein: CASSSLLGLGEAFF. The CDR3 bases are TGTGCCAGCAGTTCCCTCTTGGGATTAGGAGAAGCTTTCTTT.

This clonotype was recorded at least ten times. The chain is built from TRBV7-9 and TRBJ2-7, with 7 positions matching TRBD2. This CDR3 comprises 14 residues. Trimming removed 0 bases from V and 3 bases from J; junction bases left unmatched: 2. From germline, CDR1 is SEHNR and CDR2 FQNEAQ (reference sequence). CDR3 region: CASSLAGLFYEQYF. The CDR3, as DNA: TGTGCCAGCAGCTTAGCGGGACTATTCTACGAGCAGTACTTC.

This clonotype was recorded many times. The CDR3 loop reads CAWTSGLAGVPGELFF. The DNA of the CDR3 is TGTGCCTGGACCTCCGGGCTAGCGGGAGTCCCCGGGGAGCTGTTTTTT. The chain joins TRBV30 to TRBJ2-2, with 10 bases identical to TRBD2. This CDR3 has 16 amino acids. Unmatched junction bases numbered 11, after V lost 4 bases and J lost 6 bases. CDR1 is GTSNPN and CDR2 is SVGIG in the germline V gene (reference sequence).

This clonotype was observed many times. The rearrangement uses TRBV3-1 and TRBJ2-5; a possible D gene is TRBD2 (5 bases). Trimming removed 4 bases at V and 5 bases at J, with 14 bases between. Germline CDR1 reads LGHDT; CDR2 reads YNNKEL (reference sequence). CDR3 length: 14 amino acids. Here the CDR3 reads CASSPRTPGETQYF. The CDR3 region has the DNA TGTGCCAGCAGCCCCCGCACACCGGGGGAGACCCAGTACTTC.

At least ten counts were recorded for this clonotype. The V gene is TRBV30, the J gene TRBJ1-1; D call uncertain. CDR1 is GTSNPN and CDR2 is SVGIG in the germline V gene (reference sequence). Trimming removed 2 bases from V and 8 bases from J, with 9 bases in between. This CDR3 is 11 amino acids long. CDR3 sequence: CAWSPATEAFF. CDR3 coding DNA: TGTGCCTGGAGTCCGGCAACAGAAGCTTTCTTT.

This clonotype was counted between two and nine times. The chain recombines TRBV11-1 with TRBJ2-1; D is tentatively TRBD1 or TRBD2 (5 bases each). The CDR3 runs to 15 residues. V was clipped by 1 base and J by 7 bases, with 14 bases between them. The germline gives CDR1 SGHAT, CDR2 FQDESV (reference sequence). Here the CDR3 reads CASSLGDGEGNEQFF. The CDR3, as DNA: TGTGCCAGCAGCTTAGGGGACGGCGAGGGTAATGAGCAGTTCTTC.

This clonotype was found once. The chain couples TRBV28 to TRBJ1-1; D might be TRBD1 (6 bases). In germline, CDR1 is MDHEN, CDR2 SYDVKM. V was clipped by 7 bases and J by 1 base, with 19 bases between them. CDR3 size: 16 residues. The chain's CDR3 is CASNIPGAGSNTEAFF. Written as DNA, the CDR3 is TGTGCCAGCAATATACCGGGGGCTGGTTCGAACACTGAAGCTTTCTTT.

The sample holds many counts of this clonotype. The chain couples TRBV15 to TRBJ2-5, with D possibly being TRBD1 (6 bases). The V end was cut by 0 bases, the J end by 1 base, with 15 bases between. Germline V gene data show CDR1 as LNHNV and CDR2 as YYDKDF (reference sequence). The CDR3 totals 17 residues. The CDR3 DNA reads TGTGCCACCAGCAGAGATCCGAGCGGACAGCCCCAAGAGACCCAGTACTTC. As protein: CATSRDPSGQPQETQYF.

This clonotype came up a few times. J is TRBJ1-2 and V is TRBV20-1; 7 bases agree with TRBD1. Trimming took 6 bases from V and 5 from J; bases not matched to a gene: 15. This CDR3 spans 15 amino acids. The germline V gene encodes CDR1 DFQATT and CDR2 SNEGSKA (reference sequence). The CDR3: CSALPGARGKYGYTF. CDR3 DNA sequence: TGCAGTGCCCTTCCTGGTGCCAGGGGGAAGTATGGCTACACCTTC.

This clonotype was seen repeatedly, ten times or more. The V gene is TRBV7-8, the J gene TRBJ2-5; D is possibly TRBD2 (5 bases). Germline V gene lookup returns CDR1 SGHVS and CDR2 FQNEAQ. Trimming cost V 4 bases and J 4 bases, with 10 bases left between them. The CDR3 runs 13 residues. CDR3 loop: CASSWPGIETQYF. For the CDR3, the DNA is TGTGCCAGCAGCTGGCCGGGGATAGAGACCCAGTACTTC.

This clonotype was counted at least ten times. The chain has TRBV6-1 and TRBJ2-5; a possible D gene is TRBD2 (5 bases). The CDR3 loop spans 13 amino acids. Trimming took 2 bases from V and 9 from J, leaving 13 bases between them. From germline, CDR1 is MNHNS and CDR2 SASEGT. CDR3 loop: CASSERTFLAQYF. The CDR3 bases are TGTGCCAGCAGTGAACGGACTTTCTTGGCCCAGTACTTC.

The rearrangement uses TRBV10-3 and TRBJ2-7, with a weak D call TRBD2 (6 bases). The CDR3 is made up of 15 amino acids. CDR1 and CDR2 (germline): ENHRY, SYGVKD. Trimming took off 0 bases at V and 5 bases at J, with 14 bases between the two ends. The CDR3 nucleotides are TGTGCCATCAGTGAGTCGATACGGGAGACGAACGAGCAGTACTTC. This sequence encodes CAISESIRETNEQYF.

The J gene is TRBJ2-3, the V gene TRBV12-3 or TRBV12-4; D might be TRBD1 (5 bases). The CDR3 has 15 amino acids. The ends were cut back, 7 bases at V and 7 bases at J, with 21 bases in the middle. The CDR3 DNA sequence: TGTGCCAGCACCCAACGCCCTTGGGGCTCTTATACGCAGTATTTT. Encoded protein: CASTQRPWGSYTQYF.

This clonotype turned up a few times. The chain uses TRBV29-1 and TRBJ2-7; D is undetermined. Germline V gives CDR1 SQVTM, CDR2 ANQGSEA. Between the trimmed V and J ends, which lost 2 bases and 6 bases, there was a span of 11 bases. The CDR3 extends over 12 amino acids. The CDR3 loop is CSVELDRGEQYF. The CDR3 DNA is TGCAGCGTTGAACTAGATCGAGGCGAGCAGTACTTC.

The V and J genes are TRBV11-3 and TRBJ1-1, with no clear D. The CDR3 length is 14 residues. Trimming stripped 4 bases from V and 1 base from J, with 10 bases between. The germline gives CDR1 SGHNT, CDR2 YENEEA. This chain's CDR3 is CASSCGQKNTEAFF. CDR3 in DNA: TGTGCCAGCAGCTGCGGGCAGAAGAACACTGAAGCTTTCTTT. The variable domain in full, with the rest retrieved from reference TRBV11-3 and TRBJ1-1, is EAGVVQSPRYKIIEKKQPVAFWCNPISGHNTLYWYLQNLGQGPELLIRYENEEAVDDSQLPKDRFSAERLKGVDSTLKIQPAELGDSAVYLCASSCGQKNTEAFFGQGTRLTVV.

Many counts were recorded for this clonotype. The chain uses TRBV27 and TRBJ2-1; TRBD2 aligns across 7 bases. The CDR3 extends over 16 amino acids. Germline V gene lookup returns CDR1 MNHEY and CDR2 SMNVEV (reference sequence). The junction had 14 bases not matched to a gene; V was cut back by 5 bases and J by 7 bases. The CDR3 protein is CASSPLLSGVRNEQFF. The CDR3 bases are TGTGCCAGCAGTCCCCTTCTGAGCGGGGTAAGGAATGAGCAGTTCTTC.

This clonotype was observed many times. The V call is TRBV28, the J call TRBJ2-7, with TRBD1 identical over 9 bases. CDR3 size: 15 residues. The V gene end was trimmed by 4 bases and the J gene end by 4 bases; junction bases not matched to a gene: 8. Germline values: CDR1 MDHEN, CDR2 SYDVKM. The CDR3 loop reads CASSSPGTGIYEQYF. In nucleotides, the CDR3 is TGTGCCAGCAGTTCCCCCGGGACAGGGATTTACGAGCAGTACTTC.

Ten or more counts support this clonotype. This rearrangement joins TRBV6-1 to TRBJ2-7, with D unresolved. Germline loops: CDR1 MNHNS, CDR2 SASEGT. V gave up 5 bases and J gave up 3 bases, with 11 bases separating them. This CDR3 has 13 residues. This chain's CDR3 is CASSRTANYEQYF. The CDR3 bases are TGTGCCAGCAGTCGGACGGCCAACTACGAGCAGTACTTC.

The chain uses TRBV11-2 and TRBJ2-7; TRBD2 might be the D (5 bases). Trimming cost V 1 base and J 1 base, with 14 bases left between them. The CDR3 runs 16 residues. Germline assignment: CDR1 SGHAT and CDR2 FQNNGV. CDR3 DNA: TGTGCCAGCAGCTTAGTAGAATTTGACTATTCCTACGAGCAGTACTTC. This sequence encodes CASSLVEFDYSYEQYF.

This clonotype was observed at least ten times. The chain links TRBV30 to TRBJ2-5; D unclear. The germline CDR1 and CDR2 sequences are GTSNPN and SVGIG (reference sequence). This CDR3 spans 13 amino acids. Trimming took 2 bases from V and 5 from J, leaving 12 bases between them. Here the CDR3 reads CAWSLSSLETQYF. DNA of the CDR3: TGTGCCTGGAGTTTATCGAGCTTGGAGACCCAGTACTTC.

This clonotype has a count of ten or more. This chain's CDR3 is CASSNTGKPDTQYF. The CDR3 DNA sequence: TGTGCCAGCAGCAATACAGGGAAGCCAGATACGCAGTATTTT. This chain joins TRBV11-2 and TRBJ2-3, with a tentative D call TRBD1 (6 bases). V was pared by 5 bases and J by 4 bases, with 13 bases between. The CDR3 sequence is 14 residues long. Germline values: CDR1 SGHAT, CDR2 FQNNGV.

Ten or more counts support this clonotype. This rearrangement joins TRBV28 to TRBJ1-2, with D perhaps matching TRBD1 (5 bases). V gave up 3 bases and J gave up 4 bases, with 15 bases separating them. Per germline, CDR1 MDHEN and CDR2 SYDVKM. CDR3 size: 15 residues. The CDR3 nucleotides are TGTGCCAGCAGTTTGGGGCCGACCGGTAGCTATGGCTACACCTTC. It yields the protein CASSLGPTGSYGYTF.

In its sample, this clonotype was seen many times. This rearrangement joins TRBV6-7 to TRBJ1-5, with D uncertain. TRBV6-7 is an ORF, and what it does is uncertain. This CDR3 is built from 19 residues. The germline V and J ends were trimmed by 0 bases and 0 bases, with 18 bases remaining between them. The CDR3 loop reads CASSYSAPLLDNSNQPQHF. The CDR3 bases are TGTGCCAGCAGTTACTCTGCTCCCCTACTCGACAATAGCAATCAGCCCCAGCATTTT.

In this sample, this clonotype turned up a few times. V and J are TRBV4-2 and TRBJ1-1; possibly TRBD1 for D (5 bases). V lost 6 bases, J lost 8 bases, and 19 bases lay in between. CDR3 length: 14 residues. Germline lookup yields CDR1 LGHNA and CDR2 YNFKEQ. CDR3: CASSPGEGAREAFF. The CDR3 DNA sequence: TGTGCCAGCAGTCCCGGAGAAGGGGCACGGGAAGCTTTCTTT.